The present entry profiles one TCR beta chain with its context. This entry comes from a study of blood T cell repertoires in COVID-19. In the study overall: From the United States, Italy and Spain came samples of acute and convalescent COVID-19.

TCRdb's table, derived via immunoSEQ multiplex PCR, lists solely in-frame clones and lacks some. The repertoire has roughly 170,000 clones, approximately 82% of them found once; the top ten carry 4.4%. Germline CDR1 MNHEY, CDR2 SVGAGI. Deletions cut 2 bases from V and 2 bases from J, with 7 bases between. The CDR3 length is 14 residues. The clonotype was recovered from a woman in her forties or fifties who had recovered from COVID-19. The sequencing input was PBMCs or T cells enriched from blood (not recorded which). This sequence joins TRBV6-5 and TRBJ1-5; D not certain. For the CDR3, the DNA is TGTGCCAGCAGTTACGCCGGGGGCAATCAGCCCCAGCATTTT. Translated: CASSYAGGNQPQHF.